The sample holds one count of the clone carrying this TCR beta chain. The data belong to a study of blood T cell repertoires in COVID-19. Across the whole study: Material from acute and convalescent COVID-19 was sourced from the United States, Italy and Spain. From T cells, B-cell-depleted T cells, or PBMCs came the material, which was cDNA or gDNA.

In the study's own analysis: For nucleated cells, counts were estimated from reference gene primer amplification. Sequencing was performed with immunoSEQ multiplex PCR; in TCRdb, only in-frame clones are kept and a portion is missing. The D gene and trimming were derived from the DNA, and the V and J assignments and clone size from that table. In the table there are a few hundred thousand clones, 70% to 85% of which are singletons. Germline V gives CDR1 MNHEY, CDR2 SMNVEV (reference sequence). The CDR3 spans 14 residues. Trimming left V 2 bases short and J 6 bases short, with 13 bases between. Sequencing was done on a sample of peripheral blood. The clonotype originates from a human donor in a cohort sampled during active COVID-19. The chain joins TRBV27 to TRBJ1-2, with a tentative D call TRBD1 (5 bases). The CDR3 DNA is TGTGCCAGCAGTTTAAAGGGGCACCTGGATGGCTACACCTTC. This encodes CASSLKGHLDGYTF.